Below, 16 T cell receptor beta chains from the same sample are listed, as sequenced in a study of T cells in Graves' hyperthyroidism and ophthalmopathy. RNA transcripts served as the template for amplifying TCR beta CDR3 regions. The TCR CDR3 was amplified in a first-round RT-PCR using the HTBI primer set. TCRdb fed the multiplex PCR reads into MiXCR, producing one record per CDR3 protein. The sample has a few hundred thousand distinct CDR3 sequences; 20% to 30% are singletons. The source material was blood. These receptors were obtained from a man between 45 and 60 years old with Graves' hyperthyroidism.

The rearrangement links TRBV19 to TRBJ2-6, with D possibly being TRBD1 (6 bases). The CDR3 is made up of 15 amino acids. V was pared by 5 bases and J by 4 bases, with 12 bases between. The germline V gene encodes CDR1 LNHDA and CDR2 SQIVND (reference sequence). DNA of the CDR3: TGTGCCAGTAGTTCTTCAGGGGAAGGGGCCAACGTCCTGACTTTC. Translated: CASSSSGEGANVLTF.

Many counts were recorded for this clonotype. This sequence joins TRBV11-2 and TRBJ2-4, with D uncertain. CDR3 size: 17 residues. Germline V gene sequence: CDR1 SGHAT, CDR2 FQNNGV. V dropped 1 base and J dropped 5 bases, with 18 bases sitting between them. In DNA, the CDR3 is TGTGCCAGCAGCTTAGGTATCGGCCGCCTCAAGGAAAACATTCAGTACTTC. Protein product: CASSLGIGRLKENIQYF.

This clonotype was seen a handful of times. The chain employs TRBV28 and TRBJ2-2; D assignment may be TRBD1 or TRBD2 (5 bases each). CDR3 size: 15 residues. Germline V lookup: CDR1 MDHEN, CDR2 SYDVKM. The V end lost 2 bases, the J end lost 6 bases, and 13 bases lay between the germline ends. The CDR3 is CASSLDSRDAGELFF. CDR3 DNA sequence: TGTGCCAGCAGTTTAGATTCCAGGGACGCCGGGGAGCTGTTTTTT.

The chain has TRBV29-1 and TRBJ2-7; possibly TRBD2 for D (7 bases). Between the trimmed V and J ends, which lost 4 bases and 6 bases, there was a span of 28 bases. The CDR3 length is 17 residues. Germline CDR1 SQVTM, CDR2 ANQGSEA. CDR3 in DNA: TGCAGCGTTGGACTACGGTGGGGGGGGGCCAATCCCAGCGAGCAGTACTTC. Translating it yields CSVGLRWGGANPSEQYF.

In its sample, this clonotype was seen a few times. The V and J genes are TRBV9 and TRBJ2-3; 7 bases align to TRBD2. Unmatched junction bases numbered 7, after V lost 6 bases and J lost 0 bases. The CDR3 is 15 residues long. CDR1 and CDR2 from the germline V gene are SGDLS and YYNGEE. DNA of the CDR3: TGTGCCAGCACCCCGGGGGAGGGCAGCACAGATACGCAGTATTTT. The encoded protein is CASTPGEGSTDTQYF.

CDR3 loop: CASAPTRGDEQFF. CDR3 DNA sequence: TGTGCTAGTGCTCCAACCCGGGGGGATGAGCAGTTCTTC. The genes are TRBV12-5 and TRBJ2-1; 7 bases line up with TRBD2. The CDR3 extends over 13 amino acids. The ends lost 7 bases at V and 8 bases at J; junction bases unmatched: 8. CDR1 is LGHNT, CDR2 FRNRAP, per germline.

The chain carries TRBV7-8 and TRBJ2-1, with TRBD2 as a possible D gene (7 bases). This CDR3 has 16 residues. The germline V gene has CDR1 SGHVS and CDR2 FQNEAQ. The V gene lost 5 bases and the J gene lost 10 bases, with 24 bases spanning the gap. The CDR3, as DNA: TGTGCCAGCAGCAAAATTTCGGGGGGCAGGGGTCAGGAGCAGTTCTTC. Translation gives CASSKISGGRGQEQFF.

The chain carries TRBV10-3 and TRBJ1-5; D call uncertain. V lost 0 bases and J lost 4, with 7 bases in between. The CDR3 is made up of 14 amino acids. The germline gives CDR1 ENHRY, CDR2 SYGVKD. The CDR3 region has the DNA TGTGCCATCAGTGAGTCAGGGAATAATCAGCCCCAGCATTTT. Translation: CAISESGNNQPQHF.

The table lists this clonotype with many counts. The CDR3 sequence is CATGWTNTGELFF. The DNA for the CDR3 is TGTGCCACCGGGTGGACGAACACCGGGGAGCTGTTTTTT. The rearrangement joins TRBV11-2 to TRBJ2-2; no clear D. The CDR3 loop spans 13 amino acids. Per the germline V gene, CDR1 is SGHAT and CDR2 is FQNNGV. V lost 10 bases and J 0 bases, leaving 9 bases between the germline ends.

The rearrangement joins TRBV7-9 to TRBJ1-6; TRBD1 might be the D (6 bases). This CDR3 has 15 amino acids. V dropped 5 bases and J dropped 6 bases, with 14 bases sitting between them. Germline assignment: CDR1 SEHNR and CDR2 FQNEAQ (reference sequence). CDR3 in amino acids: CASSLPTGSNSPLHF. CDR3 nucleotides: TGTGCCAGCAGCCTTCCAACAGGGTCTAATTCACCCCTCCACTTT.

The chain employs TRBV28 and TRBJ1-2; 9 bases agree with TRBD1. The germline V gene encodes CDR1 MDHEN and CDR2 SYDVKM. Trimming removed 6 bases from V and 6 bases from J; junction bases left unmatched: 8. This CDR3 has 14 amino acids. CDR3 region: CASRVGTGSNGYTF. CDR3 bases: TGTGCCAGCAGGGTGGGGACAGGGTCTAATGGCTACACCTTC.

This clonotype was observed a handful of times. The chain combines TRBV6-2 or TRBV6-3 with TRBJ2-3; 12 positions match TRBD2. CDR3 length equals 18 residues. CDR1 and CDR2 (germline): MNHEY, SVGEGT. V was pared by 2 bases and J by 2 bases, with 8 bases of the junction left unmatched. This CDR3 is CASSYTLAGGSFTDTQYF. In DNA form, the CDR3 reads TGTGCCAGCAGTTACACCCTAGCGGGAGGGTCTTTCACAGATACGCAGTATTTT.

The rearrangement uses TRBV6-2 or TRBV6-3 and TRBJ2-2, with D possibly matching TRBD2 (5 bases). This CDR3 comprises 17 residues. With 6 bases removed from V and 2 bases from J, the gap between germline ends came to 19 bases. Looked up from germline, CDR1 is MNHEY and CDR2 is SVGEGT. The CDR3 nucleotides are TGTGCCAGCAGAGACCCGGGGATTACAGCTAACACCGGGGAGCTGTTTTTT. Its protein product is CASRDPGITANTGELFF.

V and J are TRBV14 and TRBJ2-3, with D unclear. Trimming left V 1 base short and J 0 bases short, with 2 bases between. The CDR3 is made up of 13 amino acids. Germline CDR1 reads SGHDN; CDR2 reads FVKESK. In nucleotides, the CDR3 is TGTGCCAGCAGCCAAGTGAGCACAGATACGCAGTATTTT. This codes for CASSQVSTDTQYF.

This clonotype was observed a handful of times. J is TRBJ2-5 and V is TRBV6-1; no definite D call. The CDR3 loop spans 11 amino acids. Trimming removed 7 bases at V and 7 bases at J, with 10 bases between. In germline, CDR1 is MNHNS, CDR2 SASEGT. The DNA for the CDR3 is TGTGCCAGCAACTTACACGGGACCCAGTACTTC. Translating gives CASNLHGTQYF.

The chain joins TRBV14 to TRBJ2-4, with 9 bases lining up with TRBD1. The germline V gene encodes CDR1 SGHDN and CDR2 FVKESK. The V and J ends lost 4 bases and 2 bases, in that order; junction bases with no gene match: 9. The length of the CDR3 is 17 residues. The CDR3, as DNA: TGTGCCAGCAGCCTCCGCCCGGACAGGGGTACCAAAAACATTCAGTACTTC. Protein sequence: CASSLRPDRGTKNIQYF.